The 21 T cell receptor beta chains reported below all come from one sample, sequenced in a study of T cells after posttransplantation cyclophosphamide. The assay was immunoSEQ multiplex PCR, and TCRdb's table has in-frame clones only and misses some. The top ten hold over 0.1% of the sample, which has about 22,000 clones, 97% seen once. Cells defined as naive were viable CD3+CD4+ or CD3+CD8+ and CCR7+CD45RA+CD45RO-CD95-CD27+CD28+. Sequenced input: naive CD4+ T cells sorted from PBMCs. Receptors were obtained from a man between 45 and 60 years old in good health, CMV-negative, and a related stem cell transplant donor.

This clone was detected only once. The rearrangement joins TRBV29-1 to TRBJ1-1; D call uncertain. Germline loops: CDR1 SQVTM, CDR2 ANQGSEA. CDR3 length: 14 residues. V was cut by 6 bases and J by 8 bases, with 22 bases left in between. The CDR3 reads CSVATRPLVSEAFF. CDR3 DNA sequence: TGCAGCGTCGCCACCCGCCCCCTAGTTTCCGAAGCTTTCTTT.

The chain has TRBV5-1 and TRBJ2-3; no clear D. This CDR3 region has 14 residues. The germline CDR1 and CDR2 sequences are SGHRS and YFSETQ. V was trimmed by 7 bases and J by 2 bases, leaving 14 bases between them. This CDR3 reads CASAPGSSTDTQYF. As DNA, the CDR3 is TGCGCCAGCGCCCCAGGTTCCTCCACAGATACGCAGTATTTT.

The chain recombines TRBV6-1 with TRBJ2-6; D unclear. Looked up from germline, CDR1 is MNHNS and CDR2 is SASEGT. This CDR3 is 13 amino acids long. Trimming pared 6 bases from V and 2 bases from J, leaving 5 bases between. CDR3: CASRTAGANVLTF. DNA of the CDR3: TGTGCCAGCAGGACTGCTGGGGCCAACGTCCTGACTTTC.

V and J are TRBV27 and TRBJ1-2; the match to TRBD1 covers 9 bases. Trimming cost V 6 bases and J 8 bases; bases outside gene matches: 10. In germline, CDR1 is MNHEY, CDR2 SMNVEV (reference sequence). This CDR3 comprises 14 residues. The CDR3 protein is CASRRTGGSDGYTF. CDR3 in DNA: TGTGCCAGCAGGAGAACAGGGGGCTCGGACGGCTACACCTTC.

V gene TRBV29-1 combines with J gene TRBJ1-3; a possible D gene is TRBD1 (6 bases). The CDR3 loop spans 14 amino acids. Trimming took off 4 bases at V and 0 bases at J, with 10 bases between the two ends. Germline-derived CDR1 and CDR2 are SQVTM and ANQGSEA. CDR3 loop: CSVVGRGSGNTIYF. CDR3 nucleotide sequence: TGCAGCGTTGTAGGCAGGGGCTCTGGAAACACCATATATTTT.

The gene calls are TRBV27 and TRBJ2-5; 9 bases are a match to TRBD1. Germline V gene sequence: CDR1 MNHEY, CDR2 SMNVEV (reference sequence). Trimming at V came to 6 bases and at J to 6 bases, leaving 8 bases not matched to a gene. The CDR3 sequence is 14 residues long. Written as DNA, the CDR3 is TGTGCCAGCAGCTTAACAGGGGGCAGGAAGACCCAGTACTTC. It yields the protein CASSLTGGRKTQYF.

V usage is TRBV27 and J usage is TRBJ1-5; D not resolved. The CDR3 loop spans 14 amino acids. The germline V and J ends were trimmed by 2 bases and 0 bases, with 5 bases remaining between them. Germline V gene lookup returns CDR1 MNHEY and CDR2 SMNVEV (reference sequence). CDR3 sequence: CASSLAGSNQPQHF. In nucleotides, the CDR3 is TGTGCCAGCAGTTTAGCGGGTAGCAATCAGCCCCAGCATTTT.

The rearrangement uses TRBV5-1 and TRBJ2-1; TRBD2 matches at 7 bases. The CDR3 length is 16 residues. Germline trimming cut 2 bases from V and 0 bases from J; bases unmatched to any gene: 5. Germline CDR1 reads SGHRS; CDR2 reads YFSETQ. The CDR3 loop is CASSFTAGYSYNEQFF. CDR3 sequence (DNA): TGCGCCAGCAGCTTCACAGCGGGGTACTCCTACAATGAGCAGTTCTTC. The complete variable domain, with remaining parts taken from reference TRBV5-1 and TRBJ2-1, reads KAGVTQTPRYLIKTRGQQVTLSCSPISGHRSVSWYQQTPGQGLQFLFEYFSETQRNKGNFPGRFSGRQFSNSRSEMNVSTLELGDSALYLCASSFTAGYSYNEQFFGPGTRLTVL.

The chain recombines TRBV27 with TRBJ2-7; no reliable D call. V lost 7 bases and J lost 3, with 16 bases in between. Germline V gene lookup returns CDR1 MNHEY and CDR2 SMNVEV (reference sequence). This CDR3 is built from 14 residues. CDR3 DNA: TGTGCCAGCATCAACCCTTGGAGTTTCTACGAGCAGTACTTC. Its translation is CASINPWSFYEQYF.

The J gene is TRBJ2-7, the V gene TRBV11-2; maybe TRBD1 (6 bases). The CDR3 length is 15 residues. V lost 1 base, J lost 4 bases, and 14 bases lay in between. CDR1 is SGHAT and CDR2 is FQNNGV in the germline V gene. CDR3: CASSLASGVWYEQYF. In nucleotides, the CDR3 is TGTGCCAGCAGCTTAGCGTCAGGGGTATGGTACGAGCAGTACTTC.

The chain combines TRBV29-1 with TRBJ1-1; 8 bases are a match to TRBD1. CDR3 length: 14 amino acids. V shed 2 bases, J shed 2 bases, and the junction held 4 bases outside the gene matches. The germline gives CDR1 SQVTM, CDR2 ANQGSEA. The CDR3 spells CSVETPGGNTEAFF. DNA for the CDR3: TGCAGCGTTGAAACCCCAGGGGGCAACACTGAAGCTTTCTTT.

The chain joins TRBV5-1 to TRBJ1-2; D gene ambiguous. The germline V gene has CDR1 SGHRS and CDR2 YFSETQ. CDR3 length: 13 amino acids. With 4 bases removed from V and 5 bases from J, the gap between germline ends came to 12 bases. The CDR3 loop reads CASSPMPEYGYTF. The CDR3 nucleotides read TGCGCCAGCAGCCCCATGCCGGAGTATGGCTACACCTTC.

This chain uses TRBV5-1 with TRBJ2-6; D call uncertain. The germline gives CDR1 SGHRS, CDR2 YFSETQ. The V gene lost 2 bases and the J gene lost 0 bases, with 9 bases spanning the gap. This CDR3 comprises 16 residues. DNA for the CDR3: TGCGCCAGCAGCTTACGAGGAGACTCTGGGGCCAACGTCCTGACTTTC. Translation: CASSLRGDSGANVLTF.

The rearrangement joins TRBV9 to TRBJ2-3, with D perhaps TRBD2 (7 bases). V lost 2 bases to trimming and J lost 2 bases, with 12 bases between them. The CDR3 is made up of 15 amino acids. Germline lookup yields CDR1 SGDLS and CDR2 YYNGEE. CDR3 DNA: TGTGCCAGCAGCGTTGCCGCGGGGGCCACAGATACGCAGTATTTT. Translation: CASSVAAGATDTQYF. The variable domain in full, completed from reference TRBV9 and TRBJ2-3, reads DSGVTQTPKHLITATGQRVTLRCSPRSGDLSVYWYQQSLDQGLQFLIQYYNGEERAKGNILERFSAQQFPDLHSELNLSSLELGDSALYFCASSVAAGATDTQYFGPGTRLTVL.

This clone was detected once. V and J are TRBV5-4 and TRBJ2-1, with 7 bases lining up with TRBD2. Germline assignment: CDR1 SGHNT and CDR2 YYREEE (reference sequence). The CDR3 covers 17 residues. V was pared by 2 bases and J by 0 bases, with 8 bases of the junction left unmatched. The chain's CDR3 is CASSLGSGSSSYNEQFF. The CDR3 DNA follows: TGTGCCAGCAGCTTAGGTAGCGGGTCTAGCTCCTACAATGAGCAGTTCTTC.

The chain carries TRBV2 and TRBJ2-3, with 12 bases lining up with TRBD2. The germline CDR1 and CDR2 sequences are SNHLY and FYNNEI. Trimming removed 4 bases from V and 4 bases from J; junction bases left unmatched: 6. The CDR3 contains 16 residues. The CDR3 sequence is CASSGRLAGDADTQYF. Here the CDR3 DNA reads TGTGCCAGCAGTGGCAGACTAGCGGGAGATGCAGATACGCAGTATTTT.

The count of this clone is one. J is TRBJ1-5 and V is TRBV29-1, with 8 bases aligning to TRBD1. The CDR3 is 13 residues long. J gave up 7 bases and V 5 bases, and 7 bases lay outside the gene matches. Germline V CDR1 and CDR2: SQVTM, ANQGSEA. CDR3 sequence (DNA): TGCAGCGTTACCCAGGGGGCCCGCCAGCCCCAGCATTTT. It encodes CSVTQGARQPQHF.

The chain recombines TRBV6-5 with TRBJ2-7, with TRBD1 matching 7 bases. Germline CDR1 reads MNHEY; CDR2 reads SVGAGI. The J segment lost 5 bases and the V segment lost 10 bases, leaving 11 bases of the junction unmatched. The CDR3 extends over 13 amino acids. CDR3 DNA: TGTGCCACCCGGAGACAGGGTATCCACGAGCAGTACTTC. Protein sequence: CATRRQGIHEQYF.

The V and J genes are TRBV2 and TRBJ2-2; D gene ambiguous. Deletions cut 6 bases from V and 6 bases from J, with 11 bases between. CDR3 length equals 13 residues. Germline V lookup: CDR1 SNHLY, CDR2 FYNNEI. The CDR3 region has the DNA TGTGCCAGCAGGCAGGTTGGCCCCGGGGAGCTGTTTTTT. Amino acids: CASRQVGPGELFF.

This sequence joins TRBV19 and TRBJ1-5; 8 positions match TRBD1. The CDR3 length is 12 residues. The V and J ends lost 10 bases and 6 bases, in that order; junction bases with no gene match: 5. Germline CDR1 and CDR2: LNHDA and SQIVND (reference sequence). The CDR3 sequence is CATGQGSQPQHF. Written as DNA, the CDR3 is TGTGCCACCGGACAGGGCTCTCAGCCCCAGCATTTT.

In its sample, this clone was seen once. This chain uses TRBV29-1 with TRBJ1-4, with 7 bases matching TRBD1. The ends lost 6 bases at V and 5 bases at J; junction bases unmatched: 6. Germline V CDR1 and CDR2: SQVTM, ANQGSEA. This CDR3 contains 13 residues. The CDR3 sequence: CSVMGQPNEKLFF. DNA of the CDR3: TGCAGCGTAATGGGACAGCCGAATGAAAAACTGTTTTTT.